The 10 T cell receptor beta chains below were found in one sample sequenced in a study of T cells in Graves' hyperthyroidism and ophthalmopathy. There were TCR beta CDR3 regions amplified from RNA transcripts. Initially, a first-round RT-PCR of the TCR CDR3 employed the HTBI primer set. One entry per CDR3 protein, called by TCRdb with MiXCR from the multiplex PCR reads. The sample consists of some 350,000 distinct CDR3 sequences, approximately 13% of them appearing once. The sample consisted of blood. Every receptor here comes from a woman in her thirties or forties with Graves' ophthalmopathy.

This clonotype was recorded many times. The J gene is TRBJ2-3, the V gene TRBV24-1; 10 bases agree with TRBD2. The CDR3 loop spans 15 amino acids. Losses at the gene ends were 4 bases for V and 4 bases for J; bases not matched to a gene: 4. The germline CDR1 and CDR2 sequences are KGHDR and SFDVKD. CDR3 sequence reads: CATSDPSGGADTQYF. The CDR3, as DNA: TGTGCCACCAGTGACCCCAGCGGGGGGGCAGATACGCAGTATTTT.

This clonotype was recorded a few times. In nucleotides, the CDR3 is TGTGCCAGTAGTCCTTTGAACTCCTACAATGAGCAGTTCTTC. Protein product: CASSPLNSYNEQFF. The chain recombines TRBV19 with TRBJ2-1; the D is unclear. This CDR3 is built from 14 residues. Germline V CDR1 and CDR2: LNHDA, SQIVND (reference sequence). V dropped 5 bases and J dropped 0 bases, with 8 bases sitting between them.

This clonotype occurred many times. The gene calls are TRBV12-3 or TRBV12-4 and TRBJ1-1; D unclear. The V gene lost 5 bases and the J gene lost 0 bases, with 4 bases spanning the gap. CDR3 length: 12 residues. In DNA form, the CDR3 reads TGTGCCAGCAGTCAAATGAACACTGAAGCTTTCTTT. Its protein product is CASSQMNTEAFF.

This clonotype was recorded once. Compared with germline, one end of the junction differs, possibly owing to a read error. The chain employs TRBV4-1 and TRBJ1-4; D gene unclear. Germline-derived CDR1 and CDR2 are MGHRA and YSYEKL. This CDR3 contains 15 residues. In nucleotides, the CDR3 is TGTGCCAGCAGCCAAGTACCTGCAACTAATGAAAAACTGTTTTTT. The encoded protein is CASSQVPATNEKLFF.

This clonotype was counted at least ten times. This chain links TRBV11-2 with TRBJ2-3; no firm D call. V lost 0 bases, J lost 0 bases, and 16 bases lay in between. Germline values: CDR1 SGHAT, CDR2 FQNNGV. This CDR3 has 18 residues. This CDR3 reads CASSLDLSGRTSTDTQYF. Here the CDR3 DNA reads TGTGCCAGCAGCTTAGATCTATCGGGCAGAACAAGCACAGATACGCAGTATTTT.

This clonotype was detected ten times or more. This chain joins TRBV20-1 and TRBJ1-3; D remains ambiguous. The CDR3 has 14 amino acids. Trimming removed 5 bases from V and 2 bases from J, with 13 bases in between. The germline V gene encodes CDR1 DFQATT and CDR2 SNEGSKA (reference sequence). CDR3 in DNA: TGCAGTGCTGAAAAAACGGGTGCTGGAAACACCATATATTTT. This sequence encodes CSAEKTGAGNTIYF.

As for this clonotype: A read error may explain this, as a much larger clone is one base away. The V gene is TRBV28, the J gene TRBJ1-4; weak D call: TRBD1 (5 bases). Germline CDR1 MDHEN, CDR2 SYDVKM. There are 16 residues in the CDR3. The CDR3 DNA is TGTGCCAGCGGTTTCCTCTCCCGGGACCCCGATCAAAAACTGTTTTTT. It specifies CASGFLSRDPDQKLFF.

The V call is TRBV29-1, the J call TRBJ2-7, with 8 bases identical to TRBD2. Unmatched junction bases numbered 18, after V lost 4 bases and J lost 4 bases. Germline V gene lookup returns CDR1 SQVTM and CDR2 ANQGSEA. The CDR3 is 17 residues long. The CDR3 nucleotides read TGCAGCGTTGTCAAAAAATCGCTAGCGGGCGCACTATACGAGCAGTACTTC. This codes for CSVVKKSLAGALYEQYF.

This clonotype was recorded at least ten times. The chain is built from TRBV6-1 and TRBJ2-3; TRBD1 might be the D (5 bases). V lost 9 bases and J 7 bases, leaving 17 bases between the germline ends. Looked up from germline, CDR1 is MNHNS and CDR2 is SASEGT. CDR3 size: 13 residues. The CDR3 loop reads CASQGWGQNTQYF. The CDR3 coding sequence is TGTGCCAGTCAGGGTTGGGGTCAGAATACGCAGTATTTT.

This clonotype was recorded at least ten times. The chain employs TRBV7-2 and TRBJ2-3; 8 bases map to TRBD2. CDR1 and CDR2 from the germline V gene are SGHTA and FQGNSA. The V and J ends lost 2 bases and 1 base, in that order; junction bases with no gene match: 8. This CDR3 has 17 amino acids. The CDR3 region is CASSLSGGLWGTDTQYF. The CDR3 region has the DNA TGTGCCAGCAGCTTATCGGGAGGGTTGTGGGGCACAGATACGCAGTATTTT. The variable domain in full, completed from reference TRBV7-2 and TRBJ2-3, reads GAGVSQSPSNKVTEKGKDVELRCDPISGHTALYWYRQSLGQGLEFLIYFQGNSAPDKSGLPSDRFSAERTGGSVSTLTIQRTQQEDSAVYLCASSLSGGLWGTDTQYFGPGTRLTVL.